The text below deals with one T cell receptor (beta chain). Antigen: not known. Repertoires were generated with immunoSEQ multiplex PCR, while TCRdb's copy carries only in-frame clones and drops some. The sample gives over 750,000 clones, just over 95% of which show up once; less than 0.25% is in the top ten. The sample comes from a study of shared clonotypes between healthy human individuals. General study points: The study sampled only blood, and tissue repertoires likely differ. As a rule, naive subsets had a larger estimated richness than memory subsets.

CD8 cells classed as naive were CD45RO-negative and positively selected for CCR7, excluding terminally differentiated effector memory CD45RA+ cells. Healthy adults negative for HIV, lacking recent acute infections or vaccinations, served as donors. Germline loops: CDR1 LNHDA, CDR2 SQIVND (reference sequence). The CDR3 has 13 amino acids. Trimming cost V 10 bases and J 5 bases; bases outside gene matches: 7. Sequencing input: naive CD8+ T cells sorted from blood. This receptor was taken from a man between 25 and 39 years old in good health. The chain has TRBV19 and TRBJ2-1, with 8 nucleotides matching TRBD2. The CDR3 here is CATSQLADNEQFF. CDR3 DNA: TGTGCCACCAGTCAACTAGCGGACAATGAGCAGTTCTTC. The full variable domain, completed using reference TRBV19 and TRBJ2-1, is DGGITQSPKYLFRKEGQNVTLSCEQNLNHDAMYWYRQDPGQGLRLIYYSQIVNDFQKGDIAEGYSVSREKKESFPLTVTSAQKNPTAFYLCATSQLADNEQFFGPGTRLTVL.